The 25 T cell receptor beta chains in this list originate from one sample, sequenced in a study of glioma-infiltrating T cells after dendritic cell vaccination. TCRdb's table, derived via immunoSEQ multiplex PCR, lists solely in-frame clones and lacks some. The sample holds approximately 67,000 clones, around 81% seen once. Material: blood, obtained before dendritic cell vaccination. These TCRs come from a human donor with glioblastoma.

The chain has TRBV6-4 and TRBJ2-3; D ambiguous. The CDR3 is 13 residues long. Trimming removed 3 bases from V and 0 bases from J, with 4 bases in between. Germline-derived CDR1 and CDR2 are MRHNA and SNTAGT. The CDR3 DNA reads as TGTGCCAGCAGTGATCGGAGCACAGATACGCAGTATTTT. Residues: CASSDRSTDTQYF.

V and J are TRBV5-6 and TRBJ2-1; 10 nucleotides align to TRBD2. This CDR3 is built from 18 residues. The germline V gene encodes CDR1 SGHDT and CDR2 YYEEEE. Germline trimming cut 3 bases from V and 3 bases from J; bases unmatched to any gene: 12. CDR3 nucleotide sequence: TGTGCCAGCAGCTCGAAACCTCTAGCGGGGGAGATCTACAATGAGCAGTTCTTC. Its translation is CASSSKPLAGEIYNEQFF.

This clone occurred a few times. The chain uses TRBV5-6 and TRBJ2-2, with a weak D call TRBD2 (7 bases). Germline V gene lookup returns CDR1 SGHDT and CDR2 YYEEEE. The length of the CDR3 is 18 residues. Trimming cost V 4 bases and J 0 bases, with 19 bases left between them. CDR3 nucleotide sequence: TGTGCCAGCAGCGCTTACGGGCGCGGGGGCCCGAACACCGGGGAGCTGTTTTTT. It specifies CASSAYGRGGPNTGELFF.

The chain employs TRBV7-9 and TRBJ2-7; D gene uncertain. Germline CDR1 is SEHNR and CDR2 is FQNEAQ (reference sequence). V gave up 0 bases and J gave up 7 bases, with 13 bases separating them. The CDR3 consists of 14 residues. The CDR3 reads CASSLAVTSWEQYF. The CDR3 bases are TGTGCCAGCAGCTTAGCGGTTACTTCGTGGGAGCAGTACTTC.

This chain links TRBV5-5 with TRBJ1-5; D is uncertain. This CDR3 is 15 amino acids long. The V end lost 0 bases, the J end lost 1 base, and 8 bases lay between the germline ends. CDR1 is SGHKS and CDR2 is YYEKEE in the germline V gene (reference sequence). CDR3 nucleotide sequence: TGTGCCAGCAGCTTGGCCCCGGGGAGCAATCAGCCCCAGCATTTT. Translated: CASSLAPGSNQPQHF.

The chain employs TRBV29-1 and TRBJ2-1; 7 bases line up with TRBD1. Trimming removed 6 bases from V and 1 base from J; junction bases left unmatched: 9. The CDR3 spans 15 residues. Germline lookup yields CDR1 SQVTM and CDR2 ANQGSEA. CDR3 DNA sequence: TGCAGCGTCGATACGACAGGGAAATCCTACAATGAGCAGTTCTTC. Its translation is CSVDTTGKSYNEQFF.

The chain is built from TRBV18 and TRBJ1-1, with D hard to call. This CDR3 region has 14 residues. V lost 1 base and J lost 3, with 9 bases in between. Germline V gene data show CDR1 as KGHSH and CDR2 as LQKENI. CDR3 sequence: CASSPRREDTEAFF. As DNA, the CDR3 is TGTGCCAGCTCACCACGACGGGAGGACACTGAAGCTTTCTTT. The full variable domain, completed using reference TRBV18 and TRBJ1-1, is NAGVMQNPRHLVRRRGQEARLRCSPMKGHSHVYWYRQLPEEGLKFMVYLQKENIIDESGMPKERFSAEFPKEGPSILRIQQVVRGDSAAYFCASSPRREDTEAFFGQGTRLTVV.

The V gene is TRBV7-9, the J gene TRBJ2-7, with 10 nucleotides matching TRBD1. CDR1 SEHNR and CDR2 FQNEAQ come from the germline V gene (reference sequence). V shed 1 base and J 5 bases; nucleotides not matched to a gene: 8. This CDR3 is 16 amino acids long. This chain's CDR3 is CASSLVPGTGEHEQYF. In nucleotides, the CDR3 is TGTGCCAGCAGCTTAGTACCCGGGACAGGGGAACACGAGCAGTACTTC.

This clone was seen just once. The V and J genes are TRBV19 and TRBJ2-7, with 8 bases matching TRBD1. This CDR3 spans 15 amino acids. Trimming removed 3 bases from V and 4 bases from J; junction bases left unmatched: 8. The germline V gene encodes CDR1 LNHDA and CDR2 SQIVND (reference sequence). This CDR3 reads CASSIVRTGRYEQYF. CDR3 DNA: TGTGCCAGTAGTATCGTTCGGACAGGGCGTTACGAGCAGTACTTC.

The CDR3 DNA reads as TGTGCCAGCAGCCCAAAACTAGCGGGGTCCTACAATGAGCAGTTCTTC. This encodes CASSPKLAGSYNEQFF. The chain joins TRBV7-3 to TRBJ2-1; 10 bases fit TRBD2. The CDR3 length is 16 residues. The germline V gene encodes CDR1 SGHTA and CDR2 FQGTGA. Trimming at V came to 5 bases and at J to 1 base, leaving 5 bases not matched to a gene.

The rearrangement links TRBV11-2 to TRBJ2-3, with D possibly matching TRBD2 (6 bases). Looked up from germline, CDR1 is SGHAT and CDR2 is FQNNGV. This CDR3 is 18 amino acids long. Trimming cost V 4 bases and J 2 bases, with 22 bases left between them. The CDR3 sequence is CASSWRDASRQHTDTQYF. In DNA form, the CDR3 reads TGTGCCAGCAGCTGGAGGGACGCGTCGAGGCAGCACACAGATACGCAGTATTTT.

The V gene is TRBV13, the J gene TRBJ1-6, with 11 positions matching TRBD1. The V segment lost 5 bases and the J segment 6 bases; nucleotides outside the gene matches: 6. The germline CDR1 and CDR2 sequences are PRHDT and FYEKMQ (reference sequence). The CDR3 is 16 residues long. CDR3 bases: TGTGCCAGCAGCCCCCGGGGACAGGGGGTTAATTCACCCCTCCACTTT. This codes for CASSPRGQGVNSPLHF.

This chain links TRBV7-8 with TRBJ2-1; TRBD1 might be the D (5 bases). Germline CDR1 SGHVS, CDR2 FQNEAQ. V shed 4 bases and J shed 2 bases, with 9 bases lying between them. The CDR3 loop spans 14 amino acids. The CDR3 sequence: CASSSRQTYNEQFF. The CDR3 DNA reads as TGTGCCAGCAGCTCCCGACAGACCTACAATGAGCAGTTCTTC.

This chain links TRBV7-2 with TRBJ2-1, with 9 nucleotides matching TRBD2. The CDR3 runs 17 residues. Germline assignment: CDR1 SGHTA and CDR2 FQGNSA. Trimming at V came to 1 base and at J to 4 bases, leaving 8 bases not matched to a gene. The CDR3 DNA reads TGTGCCAGCAGCTTAGAGGGAGGACTAGCGATTTACAATGAGCAGTTCTTC. It encodes CASSLEGGLAIYNEQFF.

This clone showed up just a few times. The chain combines TRBV6-6 with TRBJ2-3, with D unclear. Trimming shortened V by 3 bases and J by 0 bases, and 10 bases separated the two germline ends. CDR3 length: 15 residues. Germline loops: CDR1 MNHNY, CDR2 SVGAGI (reference sequence). The CDR3 DNA sequence: TGTGCCAGCAGTTATGCTAGTTCTAGCACAGATACGCAGTATTTT. It translates to CASSYASSSTDTQYF.

This chain joins TRBV19 and TRBJ1-5; unclear D gene. The CDR3 length is 13 residues. Germline V gene lookup returns CDR1 LNHDA and CDR2 SQIVND (reference sequence). Trimming stripped 9 bases from V and 7 bases from J, with 16 bases between. The CDR3 loop reads CASNQAPGQPQHF. The DNA of the CDR3 is TGTGCCAGCAACCAGGCGCCGGGGCAGCCCCAGCATTTT.

V usage is TRBV19 and J usage is TRBJ2-6, with D possibly being TRBD1 (5 bases). Looked up from germline, CDR1 is LNHDA and CDR2 is SQIVND (reference sequence). The CDR3 loop spans 18 amino acids. Trimming took off 5 bases at V and 0 bases at J, with 17 bases between the two ends. The CDR3 DNA is TGTGCCAGTAGTGAGCTCTGGGGCAAAGGCTCTGGGGCCAACGTCCTGACTTTC. Its translation is CASSELWGKGSGANVLTF.

The CDR3 sequence: CASSEVTGQETYGYTF. As DNA, the CDR3 is TGTGCCAGCAGTGAAGTTACGGGACAGGAAACTTATGGCTACACCTTC. The genes are TRBV2 and TRBJ1-2, with 8 nucleotides matching TRBD1. The V and J ends lost 1 base and 5 bases, in that order; junction bases with no gene match: 9. The CDR3 contains 16 residues. The germline V gene encodes CDR1 SNHLY and CDR2 FYNNEI.

The chain employs TRBV5-1 and TRBJ2-2; 9 bases fit TRBD1. Germline CDR1 is SGHRS and CDR2 is YFSETQ. Trimming took 7 bases from V and 7 from J; bases not matched to a gene: 5. The CDR3 length is 13 residues. CDR3 nucleotide sequence: TGCGCCAGCGGACAGGGGATGGGCGGGGAGCTGTTTTTT. Its translation: CASGQGMGGELFF.

Regarding this clone: The sample holds other DNA sequences that translate to the same CDR3. V and J are TRBV9 and TRBJ1-1, with a possible D match to TRBD1 (5 bases). Trimming took 3 bases from V and 5 from J, leaving 14 bases between them. Germline V gene sequence: CDR1 SGDLS, CDR2 YYNGEE. The CDR3 runs 14 residues. CDR3 residues: CASSGGTGLTEAFF. The CDR3 DNA reads as TGTGCCAGCAGCGGAGGGACGGGACTTACTGAAGCTTTCTTT.

This clone was counted a few times. The chain combines TRBV5-1 with TRBJ2-3; possibly TRBD1 for D (6 bases). There are 14 residues in the CDR3. Trimming shortened V by 0 bases and J by 7 bases, and 12 bases separated the two germline ends. Germline loops: CDR1 SGHRS, CDR2 YFSETQ. CDR3 nucleotide sequence: TGCGCCAGCAGCTTGGAACAGGGAAGGAATACGCAGTATTTT. Translating gives CASSLEQGRNTQYF.

This clone was seen a single time. CDR3 sequence reads: CSVDQDYGYTF. The CDR3 DNA follows: TGCAGCGTTGACCAGGACTATGGCTACACCTTC. This chain connects TRBV29-1 to TRBJ1-2; D call uncertain. Trimming pared 3 bases from V and 3 bases from J, leaving 5 bases between. CDR3 length: 11 residues. Germline V gives CDR1 SQVTM, CDR2 ANQGSEA.

This chain links TRBV19 with TRBJ2-2; a possible D gene is TRBD2 (7 bases). The V gene's germline CDR1 is LNHDA and CDR2 SQIVND (reference sequence). V shed 6 bases and J shed 5 bases, with 13 bases lying between them. The CDR3 covers 14 residues. DNA of the CDR3: TGTGCCAGTAGCCCGAGGGGGGGGACCGGGGAGCTGTTTTTT. The encoded protein is CASSPRGGTGELFF.

This sequence joins TRBV7-2 and TRBJ2-7, with 9 bases lining up with TRBD2. Germline V gives CDR1 SGHTA, CDR2 FQGNSA. V was clipped by 2 bases and J by 5 bases; unmatched bases: 13. There are 17 residues in the CDR3. The CDR3 nucleotides read TGTGCCAGCAGCTTAAGGTTCGCTGCGGGGGGGCGGGACGAGCAGTACTTC. This sequence encodes CASSLRFAAGGRDEQYF.

The chain carries TRBV11-2 and TRBJ1-2; no clear D. V lost 4 bases, J lost 2 bases, and 5 bases lay in between. This CDR3 contains 12 residues. CDR1 and CDR2 (germline): SGHAT, FQNNGV. CDR3 amino acids: CASSSLNYGYTF. The CDR3 DNA sequence: TGTGCCAGCAGCTCTCTCAACTATGGCTACACCTTC. Full variable domain (rest looked up from reference TRBV11-2 and TRBJ1-2): EAGVAQSPRYKIIEKRQSVAFWCNPISGHATLYWYQQILGQGPKLLIQFQNNGVVDDSQLPKDRFSAERLKGVDSTLKIQPAKLEDSAVYLCASSSLNYGYTFGSGTRLTVV.